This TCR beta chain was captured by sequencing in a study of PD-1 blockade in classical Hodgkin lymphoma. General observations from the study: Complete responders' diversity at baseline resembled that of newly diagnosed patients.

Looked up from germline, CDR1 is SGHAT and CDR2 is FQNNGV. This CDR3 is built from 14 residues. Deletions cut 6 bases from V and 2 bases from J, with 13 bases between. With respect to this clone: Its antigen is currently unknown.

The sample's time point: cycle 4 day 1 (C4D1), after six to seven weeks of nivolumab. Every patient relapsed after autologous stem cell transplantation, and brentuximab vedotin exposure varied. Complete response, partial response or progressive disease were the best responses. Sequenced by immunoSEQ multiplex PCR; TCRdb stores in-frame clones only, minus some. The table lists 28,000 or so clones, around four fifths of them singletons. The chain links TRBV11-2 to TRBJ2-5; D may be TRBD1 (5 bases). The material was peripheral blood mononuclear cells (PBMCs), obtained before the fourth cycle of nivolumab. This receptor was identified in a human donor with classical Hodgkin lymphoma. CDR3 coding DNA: TGTGCCAGCAGGCAGGGTTTTATGCAAGAGACCCAGTACTTC. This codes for CASRQGFMQETQYF. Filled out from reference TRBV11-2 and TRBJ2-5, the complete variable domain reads EAGVAQSPRYKIIEKRQSVAFWCNPISGHATLYWYQQILGQGPKLLIQFQNNGVVDDSQLPKDRFSAERLKGVDSTLKIQPAKLEDSAVYLCASRQGFMQETQYFGPGTRLLVL.